The following is a T cell receptor beta chain sequence with its context. Its antigen is unidentified. This record comes from a study of cytomegalovirus exposure and HLA in healthy donors. Findings and limits, study-wide: Later analysis indicated greater clonal expansion among HLA-associated TCR beta chains than among equally common other chains.

V lost 10 bases, J lost 3 bases, and 7 bases lay in between. The CDR3 covers 11 residues. The germline CDR1 and CDR2 sequences are MDHEN and SYDVKM. The study ran its PCR with 60 Vbeta and 13 Jbeta primers. The assay was immunoSEQ multiplex PCR, and TCRdb's table has in-frame clones only and misses some. In the table there are around 160,000 clones, approximately 88% of which are singletons. The receptor was isolated from a woman younger than 30 in good health and CMV-seronegative. Sequencing used PBMCs. This chain uses TRBV28 with TRBJ2-1, with no clear D. The CDR3 spells CATLFYNEQFF. In DNA form, the CDR3 reads TGTGCCACTCTGTTCTACAATGAGCAGTTCTTC.